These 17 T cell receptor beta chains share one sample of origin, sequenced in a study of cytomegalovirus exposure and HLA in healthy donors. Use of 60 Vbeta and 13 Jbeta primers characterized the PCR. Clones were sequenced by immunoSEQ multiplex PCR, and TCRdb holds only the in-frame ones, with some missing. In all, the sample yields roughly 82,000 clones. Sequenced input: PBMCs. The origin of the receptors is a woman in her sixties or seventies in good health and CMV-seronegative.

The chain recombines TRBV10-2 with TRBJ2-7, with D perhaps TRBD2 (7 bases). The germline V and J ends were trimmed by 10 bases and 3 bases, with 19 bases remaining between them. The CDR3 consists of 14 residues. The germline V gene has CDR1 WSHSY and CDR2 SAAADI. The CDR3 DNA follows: TGCGCCACCGCGGGGGCAAGCGGAGGCTACGAGCAGTACTTC. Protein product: CATAGASGGYEQYF.

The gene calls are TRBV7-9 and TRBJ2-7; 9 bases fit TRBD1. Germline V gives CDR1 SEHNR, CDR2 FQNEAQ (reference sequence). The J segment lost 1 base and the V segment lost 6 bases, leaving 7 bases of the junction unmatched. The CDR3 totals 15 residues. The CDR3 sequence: CASSGGQGSSYEQYF. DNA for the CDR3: TGTGCCAGCAGTGGGGGACAGGGTAGTTCCTACGAGCAGTACTTC.

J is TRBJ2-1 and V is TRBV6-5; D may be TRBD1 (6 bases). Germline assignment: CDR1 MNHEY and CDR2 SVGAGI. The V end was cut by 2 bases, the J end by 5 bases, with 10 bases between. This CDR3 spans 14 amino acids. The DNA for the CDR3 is TGTGCCAGCAGTTACGGTCAGGGGCACAATGAGCAGTTCTTC. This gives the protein CASSYGQGHNEQFF.

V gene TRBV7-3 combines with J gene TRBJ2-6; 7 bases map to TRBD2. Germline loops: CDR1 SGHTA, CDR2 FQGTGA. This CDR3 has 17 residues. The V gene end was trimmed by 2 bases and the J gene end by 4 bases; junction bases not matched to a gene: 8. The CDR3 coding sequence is TGTGCCAGCAGCTTATGGGTTGGGGGGGTAGGGGCCAACGTCCTGACTTTC. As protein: CASSLWVGGVGANVLTF.

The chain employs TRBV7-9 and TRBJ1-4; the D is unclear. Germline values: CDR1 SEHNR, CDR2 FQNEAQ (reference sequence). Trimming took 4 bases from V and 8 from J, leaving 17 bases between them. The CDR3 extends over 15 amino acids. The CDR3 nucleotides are TGTGCCAGCAGCTCTCAGGACTTACCTGGAGAAAAACTGTTTTTT. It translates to CASSSQDLPGEKLFF.

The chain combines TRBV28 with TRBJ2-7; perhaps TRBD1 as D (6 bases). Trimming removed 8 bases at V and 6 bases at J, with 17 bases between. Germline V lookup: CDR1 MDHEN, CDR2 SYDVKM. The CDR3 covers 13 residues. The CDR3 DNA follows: TGTGCCAGCTCGAGACAGGTAGGGAGCGAGCAGTACTTC. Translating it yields CASSRQVGSEQYF.

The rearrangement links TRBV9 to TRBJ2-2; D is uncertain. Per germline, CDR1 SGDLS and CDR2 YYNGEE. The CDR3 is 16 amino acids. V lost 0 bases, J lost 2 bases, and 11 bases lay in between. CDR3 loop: CASSVAVNANTGELFF. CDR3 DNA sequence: TGTGCCAGCAGCGTAGCAGTCAATGCTAACACCGGGGAGCTGTTTTTT.

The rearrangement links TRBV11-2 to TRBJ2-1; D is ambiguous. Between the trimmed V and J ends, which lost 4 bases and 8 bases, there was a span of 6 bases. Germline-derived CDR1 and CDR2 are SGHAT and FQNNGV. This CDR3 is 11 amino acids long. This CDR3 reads CASSSPDEQFF. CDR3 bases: TGTGCCAGCAGCTCCCCGGATGAGCAGTTCTTC.

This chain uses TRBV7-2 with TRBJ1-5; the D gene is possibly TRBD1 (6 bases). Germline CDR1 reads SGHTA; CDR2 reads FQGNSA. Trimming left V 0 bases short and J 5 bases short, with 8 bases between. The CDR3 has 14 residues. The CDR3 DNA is TGTGCCAGCAGCTTAGCGGGGGCTGATCAGCCCCAGCATTTT. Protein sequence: CASSLAGADQPQHF. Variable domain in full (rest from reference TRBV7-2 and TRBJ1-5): GAGVSQSPSNKVTEKGKDVELRCDPISGHTALYWYRQSLGQGLEFLIYFQGNSAPDKSGLPSDRFSAERTGGSVSTLTIQRTQQEDSAVYLCASSLAGADQPQHFGDGTRLSIL.

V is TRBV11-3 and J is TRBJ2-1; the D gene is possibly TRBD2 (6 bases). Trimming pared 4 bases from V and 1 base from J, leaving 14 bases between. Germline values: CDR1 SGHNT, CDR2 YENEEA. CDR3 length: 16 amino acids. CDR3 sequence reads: CASSSRSGRSYNEQFF. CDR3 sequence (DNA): TGTGCCAGCAGCTCGAGAAGCGGGCGGTCCTACAATGAGCAGTTCTTC.

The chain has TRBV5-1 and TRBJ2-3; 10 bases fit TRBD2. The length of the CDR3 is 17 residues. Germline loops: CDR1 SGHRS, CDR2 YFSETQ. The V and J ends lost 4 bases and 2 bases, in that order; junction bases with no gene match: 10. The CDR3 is CASSRTVLAGNTDTQYF. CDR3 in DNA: TGCGCCAGCAGCCGAACTGTACTAGCGGGGAACACAGATACGCAGTATTTT. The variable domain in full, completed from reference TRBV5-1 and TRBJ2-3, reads KAGVTQTPRYLIKTRGQQVTLSCSPISGHRSVSWYQQTPGQGLQFLFEYFSETQRNKGNFPGRFSGRQFSNSRSEMNVSTLELGDSALYLCASSRTVLAGNTDTQYFGPGTRLTVL.

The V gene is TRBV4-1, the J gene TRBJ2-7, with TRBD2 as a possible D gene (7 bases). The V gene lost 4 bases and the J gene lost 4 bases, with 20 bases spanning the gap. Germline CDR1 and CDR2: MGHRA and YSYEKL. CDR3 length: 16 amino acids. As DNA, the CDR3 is TGCGCCAGCAGCCCGTCTGAAGGGGGGAGGGTTTACGAGCAGTACTTC. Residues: CASSPSEGGRVYEQYF.

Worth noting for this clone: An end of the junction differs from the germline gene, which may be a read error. CDR3 sequence reads: CASSAAAGETSSEQFF. In nucleotides, the CDR3 is TGTGCTAGCAGCGCCGCAGCGGGAGAGACTAGTTCCGAGCAGTTCTTC. This chain connects TRBV7-7 to TRBJ2-1, with 8 bases lining up with TRBD2. The CDR3 has 16 residues. From germline, CDR1 is SSHAT and CDR2 FNYEAQ (reference sequence). Looking up the rest from reference TRBV7-7 and TRBJ2-1 gives the full variable domain: GAGVSQSPRYKVTKRGQDVTLRCDPISSHATLYWYQQALGQGPEFLTYFNYEAQPDKSGLPSDRFSAERPEGSISTLTIQRTEQRDSAMYRCASSAAAGETSSEQFFGPGTRLTVL.

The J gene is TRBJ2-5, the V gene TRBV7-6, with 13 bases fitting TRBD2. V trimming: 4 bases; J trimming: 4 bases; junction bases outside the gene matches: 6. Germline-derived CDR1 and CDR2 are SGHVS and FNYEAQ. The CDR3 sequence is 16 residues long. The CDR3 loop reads CASSSLLAGGAETQYF. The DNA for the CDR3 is TGTGCCAGCAGCTCCTTACTAGCGGGAGGGGCAGAGACCCAGTACTTC.

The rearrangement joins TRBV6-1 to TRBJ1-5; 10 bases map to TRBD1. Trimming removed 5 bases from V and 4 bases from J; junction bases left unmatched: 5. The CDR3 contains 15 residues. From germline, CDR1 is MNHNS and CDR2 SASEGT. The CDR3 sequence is CASSPPGQGNQPQHF. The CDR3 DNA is TGTGCCAGCAGTCCTCCGGGACAGGGGAATCAGCCCCAGCATTTT.

The CDR3 loop is CASSVQGGDTGELFF. DNA of the CDR3: TGTGCCAGCAGTGTACAGGGGGGGGACACCGGGGAGCTGTTTTTT. The genes are TRBV6-1 and TRBJ2-2, with D tentatively TRBD1 (8 bases). V was shortened by 4 bases and J by 3 bases, with 12 bases between the two germline ends. The CDR3 covers 15 residues. Germline V lookup: CDR1 MNHNS, CDR2 SASEGT.

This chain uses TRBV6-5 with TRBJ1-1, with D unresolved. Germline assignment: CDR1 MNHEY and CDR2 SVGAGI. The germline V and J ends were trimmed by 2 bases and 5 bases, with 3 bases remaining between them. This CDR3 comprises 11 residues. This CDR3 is CASSYRTEAFF. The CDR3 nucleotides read TGTGCCAGCAGTTACCGGACTGAAGCTTTCTTT.